This section outlines one T cell receptor beta chain sequence together with its context. Its antigen is still unknown. Amplifying from RNA transcripts, the study obtained TCR beta CDR3 regions. Scientists carried out first-round RT-PCR using HTBI primers and then a second-round multiplex PCR. One entry per CDR3 protein, called by TCRdb with MiXCR from the multiplex PCR reads. The data hold a few hundred thousand distinct CDR3 sequences, with about a sixth observed a single time. The record originates from a study of Graves' ophthalmopathy and Graves' hyperthyroidism. Study-wide results and limits: Most expanded clonotypes from thyroid (those above 0.001 frequency) were also found in blood.

Diagnostic conclusions were grounded in clinical symptoms, serum thyroxine, TRAb, thyroid ultrasound and orbital computed tomography. The CDR3 runs 15 residues. Looked up from germline, CDR1 is MNHEY and CDR2 is SVGEGT. Trimming removed 6 bases from V and 6 bases from J; junction bases left unmatched: 7. The receptor was derived from an adult woman with stable Graves' hyperthyroidism. J is TRBJ1-5 and V is TRBV6-2 or TRBV6-3, with TRBD1 identical over 11 bases. Sample: peripheral blood. The CDR3 region is CASRSGQGASQPQHF. The CDR3, as DNA: TGTGCCAGCAGATCCGGACAGGGGGCTAGTCAGCCCCAGCATTTT.